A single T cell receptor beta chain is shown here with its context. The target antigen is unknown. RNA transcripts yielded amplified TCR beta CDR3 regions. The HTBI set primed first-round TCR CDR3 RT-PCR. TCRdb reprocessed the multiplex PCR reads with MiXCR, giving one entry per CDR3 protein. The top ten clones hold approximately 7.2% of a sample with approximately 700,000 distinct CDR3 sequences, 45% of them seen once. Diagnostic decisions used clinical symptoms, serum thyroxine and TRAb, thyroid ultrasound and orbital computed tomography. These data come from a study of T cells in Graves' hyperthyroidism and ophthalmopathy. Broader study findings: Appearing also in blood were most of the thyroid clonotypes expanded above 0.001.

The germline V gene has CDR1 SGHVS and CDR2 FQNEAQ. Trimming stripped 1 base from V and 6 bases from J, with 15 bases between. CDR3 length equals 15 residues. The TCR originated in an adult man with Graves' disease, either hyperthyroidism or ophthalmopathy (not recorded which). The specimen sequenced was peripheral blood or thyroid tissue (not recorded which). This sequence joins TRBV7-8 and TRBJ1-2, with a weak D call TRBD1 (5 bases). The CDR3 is CASSLVTAGGNGYTF. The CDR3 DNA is TGTGCCAGCAGCTTAGTAACGGCGGGGGGGAATGGCTACACCTTC.